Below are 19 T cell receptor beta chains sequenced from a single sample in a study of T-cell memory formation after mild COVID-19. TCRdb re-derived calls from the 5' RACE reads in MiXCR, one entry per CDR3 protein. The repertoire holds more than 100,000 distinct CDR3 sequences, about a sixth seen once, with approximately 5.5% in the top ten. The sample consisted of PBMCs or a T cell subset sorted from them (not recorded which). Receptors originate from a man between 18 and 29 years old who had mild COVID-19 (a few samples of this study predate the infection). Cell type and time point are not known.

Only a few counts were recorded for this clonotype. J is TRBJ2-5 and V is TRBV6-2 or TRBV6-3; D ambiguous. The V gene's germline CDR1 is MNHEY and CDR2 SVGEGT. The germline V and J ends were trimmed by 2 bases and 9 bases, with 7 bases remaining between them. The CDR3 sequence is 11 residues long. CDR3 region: CASSYSSAQYF. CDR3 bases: TGTGCCAGCAGTTACAGCTCGGCCCAGTACTTC.

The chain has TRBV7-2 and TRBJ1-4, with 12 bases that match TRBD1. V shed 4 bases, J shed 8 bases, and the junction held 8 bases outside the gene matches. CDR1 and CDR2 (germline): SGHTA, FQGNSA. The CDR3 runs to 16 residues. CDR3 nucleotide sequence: TGTGCCAGCAGCTCTCCGGGACAGGGGGCGCGAGAAAAACTGTTTTTT. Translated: CASSSPGQGAREKLFF. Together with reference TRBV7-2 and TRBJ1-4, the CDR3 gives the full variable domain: GAGVSQSPSNKVTEKGKDVELRCDPISGHTALYWYRQSLGQGLEFLIYFQGNSAPDKSGLPSDRFSAERTGGSVSTLTIQRTQQEDSAVYLCASSSPGQGAREKLFFGSGTQLSVL.

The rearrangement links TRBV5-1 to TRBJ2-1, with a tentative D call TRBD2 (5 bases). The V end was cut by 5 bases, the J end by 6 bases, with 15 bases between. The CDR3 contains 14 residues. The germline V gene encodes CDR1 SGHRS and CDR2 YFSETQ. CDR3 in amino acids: CASREGDIRNEQFF. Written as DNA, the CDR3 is TGCGCCAGCAGAGAGGGCGACATCCGCAATGAGCAGTTCTTC.

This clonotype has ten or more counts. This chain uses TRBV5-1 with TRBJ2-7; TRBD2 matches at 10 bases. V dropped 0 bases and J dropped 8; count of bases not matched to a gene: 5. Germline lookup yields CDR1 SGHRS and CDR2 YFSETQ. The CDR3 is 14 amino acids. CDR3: CASSLELAGGKQYV. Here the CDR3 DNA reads TGCGCCAGCAGCTTGGAATTAGCGGGGGGAAAGCAGTACGTC.

The CDR3 here is CASWTGITDTQYF. CDR3 DNA sequence: TGTGCCAGTTGGACGGGGATCACAGATACGCAGTATTTT. The chain carries TRBV6-1 and TRBJ2-3; weak D call: TRBD2 (5 bases). The CDR3 covers 13 residues. V lost 9 bases, J lost 2 bases, and 12 bases lay in between. Germline V CDR1 and CDR2: MNHNS, SASEGT.

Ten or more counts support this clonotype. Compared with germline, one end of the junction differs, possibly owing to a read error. The CDR3, as DNA: TGCAGTGCAAGAGTCTCGGCAGGAGCTGAGCAGTTCTTC. This encodes CSARVSAGAEQFF. The V call is TRBV20-1, the J call TRBJ2-1, with no clear D. There are 13 residues in the CDR3. Per germline, CDR1 DFQATT and CDR2 SNEGSKA (reference sequence).

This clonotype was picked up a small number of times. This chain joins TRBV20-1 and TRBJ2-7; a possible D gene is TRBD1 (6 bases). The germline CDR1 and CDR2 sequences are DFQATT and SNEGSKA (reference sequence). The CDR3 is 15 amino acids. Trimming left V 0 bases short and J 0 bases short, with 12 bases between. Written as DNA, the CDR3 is TGCAGTGCTAGAGACCCCCGACAGGACTCCTACGAGCAGTACGTC. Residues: CSARDPRQDSYEQYV.

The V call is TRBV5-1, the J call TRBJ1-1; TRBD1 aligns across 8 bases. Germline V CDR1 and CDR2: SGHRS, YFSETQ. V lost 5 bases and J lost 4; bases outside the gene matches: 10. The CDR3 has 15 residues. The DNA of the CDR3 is TGCGCCAGCAGTGCCGCGCCAGGGGGCTTCACTGAAGCTTTCTTT. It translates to CASSAAPGGFTEAFF.

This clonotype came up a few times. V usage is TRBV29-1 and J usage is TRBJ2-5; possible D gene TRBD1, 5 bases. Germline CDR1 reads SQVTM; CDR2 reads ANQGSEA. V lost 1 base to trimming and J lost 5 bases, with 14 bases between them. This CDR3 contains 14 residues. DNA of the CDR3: TGCAGCGTTGAAGGGTACAGGCCGGGTGAGACCCAGTACTTC. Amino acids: CSVEGYRPGETQYF.

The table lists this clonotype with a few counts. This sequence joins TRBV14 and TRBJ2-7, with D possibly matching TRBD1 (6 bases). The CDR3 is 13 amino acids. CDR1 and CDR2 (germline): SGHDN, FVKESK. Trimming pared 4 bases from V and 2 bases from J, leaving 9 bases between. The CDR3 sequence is CASSRGTTYEQYV. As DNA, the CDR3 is TGTGCCAGCAGCCGTGGGACAACCTACGAGCAGTACGTC.

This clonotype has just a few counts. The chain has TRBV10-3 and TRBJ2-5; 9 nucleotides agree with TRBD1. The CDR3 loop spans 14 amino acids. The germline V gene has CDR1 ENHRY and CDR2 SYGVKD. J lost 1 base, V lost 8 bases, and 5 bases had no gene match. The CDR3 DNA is TGTGCCATCGGAGAACAGGGGGCCCAAGAGACCCAGTACTTC. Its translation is CAIGEQGAQETQYF.

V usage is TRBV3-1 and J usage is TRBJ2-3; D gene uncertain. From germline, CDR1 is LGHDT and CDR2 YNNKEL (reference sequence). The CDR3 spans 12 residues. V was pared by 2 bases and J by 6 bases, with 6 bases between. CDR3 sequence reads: CASSQIRDTQYF. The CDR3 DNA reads TGTGCCAGCAGCCAAATCCGGGATACGCAGTATTTT.

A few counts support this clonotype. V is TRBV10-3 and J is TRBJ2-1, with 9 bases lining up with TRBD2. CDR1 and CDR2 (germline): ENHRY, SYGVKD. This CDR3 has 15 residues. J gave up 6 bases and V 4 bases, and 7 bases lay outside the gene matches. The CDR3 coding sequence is TGTGCCATCAGTGCGGTAGCGGGGGAGCGCAATGAGCAGTTCTTC. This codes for CAISAVAGERNEQFF.

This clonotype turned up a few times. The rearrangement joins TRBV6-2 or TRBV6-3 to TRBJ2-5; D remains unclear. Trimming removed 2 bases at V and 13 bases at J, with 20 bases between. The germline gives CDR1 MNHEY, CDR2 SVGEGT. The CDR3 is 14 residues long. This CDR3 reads CASSYAATLSSPYF. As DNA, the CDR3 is TGTGCCAGCAGTTACGCAGCCACCCTTTCTTCCCCGTACTTC.

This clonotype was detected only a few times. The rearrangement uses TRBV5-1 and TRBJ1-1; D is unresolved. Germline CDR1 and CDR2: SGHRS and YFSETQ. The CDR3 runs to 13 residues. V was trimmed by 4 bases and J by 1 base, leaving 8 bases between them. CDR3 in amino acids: CASSINANTEAFF. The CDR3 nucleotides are TGCGCCAGCAGCATCAATGCGAACACTGAAGCTTTCTTT. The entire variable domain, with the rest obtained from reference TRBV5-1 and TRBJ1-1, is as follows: KAGVTQTPRYLIKTRGQQVTLSCSPISGHRSVSWYQQTPGQGLQFLFEYFSETQRNKGNFPGRFSGRQFSNSRSEMNVSTLELGDSALYLCASSINANTEAFFGQGTRLTVV.

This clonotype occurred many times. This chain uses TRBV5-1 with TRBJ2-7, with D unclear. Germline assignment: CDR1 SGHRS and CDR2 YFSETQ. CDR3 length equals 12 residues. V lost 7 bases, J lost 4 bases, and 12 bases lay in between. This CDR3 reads CASAQAKYEQYV. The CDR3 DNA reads TGCGCCAGCGCCCAAGCGAAATACGAGCAGTACGTC.

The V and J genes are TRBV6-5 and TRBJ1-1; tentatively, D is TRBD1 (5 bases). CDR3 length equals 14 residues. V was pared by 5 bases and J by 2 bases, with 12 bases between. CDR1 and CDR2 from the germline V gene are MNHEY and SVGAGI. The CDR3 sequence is CASSDPGLNTEAFF. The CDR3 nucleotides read TGTGCCAGCAGTGACCCAGGGCTCAACACTGAAGCTTTCTTT.

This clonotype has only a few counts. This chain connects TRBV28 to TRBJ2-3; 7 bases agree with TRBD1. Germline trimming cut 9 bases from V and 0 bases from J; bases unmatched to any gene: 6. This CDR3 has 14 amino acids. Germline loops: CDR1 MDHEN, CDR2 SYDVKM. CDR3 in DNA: TGTGCCAGTACCGGGACAGCTAGCACAGATACGCAGTATTTT. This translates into CASTGTASTDTQYF.

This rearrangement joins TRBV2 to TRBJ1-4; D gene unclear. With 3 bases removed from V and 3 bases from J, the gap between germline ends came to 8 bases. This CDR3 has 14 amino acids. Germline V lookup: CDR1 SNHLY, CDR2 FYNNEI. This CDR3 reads CASSDQRANEKLFF. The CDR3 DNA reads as TGTGCCAGCAGTGATCAGAGAGCTAATGAAAAACTGTTTTTT.